The 28 T cell receptor beta chains presented below share a single source sample, sequenced in a study of chronic HIV infection and antiretroviral therapy. TCRdb called the 5' RACE reads again in MiXCR, with one record for every CDR3 protein. The sample holds under 55,000 distinct CDR3 sequences, about a fifth seen once. The sequenced material came from peripheral blood. The receptors originated from an adult who had HIV and had not received antiretroviral therapy, or was an uninfected healthy control (not recorded which).

The gene calls are TRBV9 and TRBJ2-1; D is undetermined. Germline V gene sequence: CDR1 SGDLS, CDR2 YYNGEE. CDR3 length: 14 residues. Trimming stripped 0 bases from V and 4 bases from J, with 8 bases between. CDR3 nucleotide sequence: TGTGCCAGCAGCGTAGGAACCCAGTACAATGAGCAGTTCTTC. This sequence encodes CASSVGTQYNEQFF.

The chain uses TRBV28 and TRBJ1-3; D remains unclear. CDR1 and CDR2 from the germline V gene are MDHEN and SYDVKM. This CDR3 has 14 amino acids. Trimming removed 3 bases at V and 2 bases at J, with 8 bases between. The CDR3 sequence is CASSFWVPGNTIYF. CDR3 nucleotide sequence: TGTGCCAGCAGTTTTTGGGTCCCTGGAAACACCATATATTTT.

This clonotype was seen only a few times. The rearrangement links TRBV28 to TRBJ2-6, with D tentatively TRBD1 (5 bases). Per germline, CDR1 MDHEN and CDR2 SYDVKM. Trimming shortened V by 3 bases and J by 4 bases, and 10 bases separated the two germline ends. The CDR3 runs 15 residues. The CDR3 DNA is TGTGCCAGCAGTTTTCCAGGGCCCGGGGCCAACGTCCTGACTTTC. Protein: CASSFPGPGANVLTF.

This clonotype was observed a handful of times. This rearrangement joins TRBV3-1 to TRBJ2-2; TRBD1 matches at 9 bases. The CDR3 length is 15 residues. Germline V gene sequence: CDR1 LGHDT, CDR2 YNNKEL (reference sequence). Losses at the gene ends were 4 bases for V and 5 bases for J; bases not matched to a gene: 5. For the CDR3, the DNA is TGTGCCAGCAGCCGAGGACAGGGGAATACCGGGGAGCTGTTTTTT. As protein: CASSRGQGNTGELFF.

The V gene is TRBV29-1, the J gene TRBJ2-3, with 8 bases lining up with TRBD2. Germline V gene lookup returns CDR1 SQVTM and CDR2 ANQGSEA. CDR3 length: 16 amino acids. V trimming: 6 bases; J trimming: 1 base; junction bases outside the gene matches: 12. The CDR3 coding sequence is TGCAGCGTAGAGGGGGGGCGGGAGGACCGCACAGATACGCAGTATTTT. This translates into CSVEGGREDRTDTQYF.

This clonotype was seen more than once but under ten times. The chain recombines TRBV7-8 with TRBJ2-1; 11 positions agree with TRBD2. Trimming at V came to 1 base and at J to 9 bases, leaving 8 bases not matched to a gene. The germline V gene has CDR1 SGHVS and CDR2 FQNEAQ. The CDR3 consists of 16 residues. The CDR3 here is CASSLGALAGAREQFF. The CDR3 DNA sequence: TGTGCCAGCAGCTTAGGAGCACTAGCGGGAGCCCGTGAGCAGTTCTTC.

J is TRBJ2-3 and V is TRBV6-6; 8 bases map to TRBD2. The CDR3 is made up of 13 amino acids. From germline, CDR1 is MNHNY and CDR2 SVGAGI (reference sequence). V shed 8 bases and J 4 bases; nucleotides not matched to a gene: 5. The CDR3 DNA follows: TGTGCCAGCTCCTTAGCGGGATCAGATACGCAGTATTTT. This sequence encodes CASSLAGSDTQYF.

V is TRBV6-5 and J is TRBJ2-4; 7 nucleotides agree with TRBD2. V trimming: 6 bases; J trimming: 4 bases; junction bases outside the gene matches: 6. The CDR3 is 14 amino acids. In germline, CDR1 is MNHEY, CDR2 SVGAGI. The CDR3 nucleotides are TGTGCCAGCAGAAACCTAGCGGTTAAAAACATTCAGTACTTC. This sequence encodes CASRNLAVKNIQYF.

This clonotype was seen a few times. The J gene is TRBJ2-4, the V gene TRBV27; 7 nucleotides line up with TRBD2. Trimming took 1 base from V and 9 from J; bases not matched to a gene: 9. Germline V gives CDR1 MNHEY, CDR2 SMNVEV (reference sequence). The CDR3 is made up of 15 amino acids. CDR3 coding DNA: TGTGCCAGCAGTTTATTGGGCGGGAGAATAGGCATTCAGTACTTC. Amino acids: CASSLLGGRIGIQYF.

The chain joins TRBV6-5 to TRBJ2-7; 9 bases map to TRBD1. Trimming at V came to 2 bases and at J to 6 bases, leaving 2 bases not matched to a gene. Germline V gene lookup returns CDR1 MNHEY and CDR2 SVGAGI. The CDR3 loop spans 13 amino acids. CDR3: CASSYDRGSEQYF. CDR3 DNA: TGTGCCAGCAGTTACGACAGGGGGAGCGAGCAGTACTTC.

This clonotype occurred once. The CDR3 DNA reads TGTGCCAGCAGTTACCCGGGGGGAACCTACGAGCAGTACTTC. This gives the protein CASSYPGGTYEQYF. The rearrangement joins TRBV6-5 to TRBJ2-7, with TRBD2 matching over 7 bases. The CDR3 has 14 residues. Germline CDR1 and CDR2: MNHEY and SVGAGI. Trimming took 2 bases from V and 2 from J; bases not matched to a gene: 3.

In this sample, this clonotype turned up a few times. The CDR3 sequence is CASKDTNTGELFF. The CDR3 coding sequence is TGTGCCAGCAAAGACACGAACACCGGGGAGCTGTTTTTT. J is TRBJ2-2 and V is TRBV28; D unresolved. There are 13 residues in the CDR3. V lost 7 bases and J lost 0, with 6 bases in between. The germline V gene encodes CDR1 MDHEN and CDR2 SYDVKM.

The sample holds a few counts of this clonotype. The chain combines TRBV2 with TRBJ1-2; 7 nucleotides match TRBD1. Trimming cost V 6 bases and J 4 bases; bases outside gene matches: 2. Germline CDR1 is SNHLY and CDR2 is FYNNEI. The CDR3 spans 12 residues. The chain's CDR3 is CASRRDSYGYTF. CDR3 in DNA: TGTGCCAGCAGGAGGGACAGCTATGGCTACACCTTC.

The count of this clonotype is one. V usage is TRBV29-1 and J usage is TRBJ2-3; D ambiguous. The V end lost 7 bases, the J end lost 5 bases, and 19 bases lay between the germline ends. This CDR3 is built from 14 residues. CDR1 and CDR2 (germline): SQVTM, ANQGSEA. The chain's CDR3 is CSGGVKSSGDTQYF. CDR3 DNA: TGCAGCGGGGGTGTTAAGAGCTCAGGAGATACGCAGTATTTT.

This chain uses TRBV7-3 with TRBJ2-3; a possible D gene is TRBD2 (6 bases). The CDR3 has 14 residues. In germline, CDR1 is SGHTA, CDR2 FQGTGA. Trimming took 4 bases from V and 4 from J, leaving 12 bases between them. In DNA form, the CDR3 reads TGTGCCAGCAGCTCCGGGACTGCGGCAGATACGCAGTATTTT. Translation gives CASSSGTAADTQYF.

The rearrangement links TRBV20-1 to TRBJ2-3; TRBD2 might be the D (5 bases). V was cut by 7 bases and J by 0 bases, with 17 bases left in between. Germline CDR1 and CDR2: DFQATT and SNEGSKA (reference sequence). There are 15 residues in the CDR3. In DNA form, the CDR3 reads TGCAGTGGCGCAGATCTAGCTACTAGCACAGATACGCAGTATTTT. Translation gives CSGADLATSTDTQYF.

CDR3 DNA: TGTGCCAGCACTACCAGAAGGGGTCAGCCCCAGCATTTT. This sequence encodes CASTTRRGQPQHF. The gene calls are TRBV12-3 or TRBV12-4 and TRBJ1-5; weak D call: TRBD1 (5 bases). Trimming cost V 7 bases and J 6 bases, with 13 bases left between them. This CDR3 has 13 residues.

In its sample, this clonotype was seen a few times. The chain recombines TRBV9 with TRBJ1-3; D gene uncertain. There are 15 residues in the CDR3. Germline V lookup: CDR1 SGDLS, CDR2 YYNGEE. Between the trimmed V and J ends, which lost 0 bases and 2 bases, there was a span of 9 bases. As DNA, the CDR3 is TGTGCCAGCAGCGTAGATGGGTTAGCTGGAAACACCATATATTTT. Protein product: CASSVDGLAGNTIYF.

This rearrangement joins TRBV6-4 to TRBJ2-2; D remains unclear. CDR3 length equals 11 residues. The germline V gene has CDR1 MRHNA and CDR2 SNTAGT. Trimming pared 3 bases from V and 10 bases from J, leaving 6 bases between. Here the CDR3 DNA reads TGTGCCAGCAGTGAGAAGGAGGAGCTGTTTTTT. It is translated as CASSEKEELFF.

This clonotype was recorded a few times. V and J are TRBV29-1 and TRBJ1-1; D gene uncertain. The CDR3 extends over 10 amino acids. Deletions cut 7 bases from V and 4 bases from J, with 7 bases between. Germline lookup yields CDR1 SQVTM and CDR2 ANQGSEA. The CDR3, as DNA: TGCAGCGCTAAAGTCACTGAAGCTTTCTTT. Its protein product is CSAKVTEAFF.

The rearrangement uses TRBV24-1 and TRBJ2-2; 8 nucleotides line up with TRBD1. Germline V CDR1 and CDR2: KGHDR, SFDVKD. J gave up 3 bases and V 7 bases, and 3 bases lay outside the gene matches. The CDR3 length is 14 residues. CDR3 coding DNA: TGTGCCACCAGCGACAGGGGCGACACCGGGGAGCTGTTTTTT. This sequence encodes CATSDRGDTGELFF.

The chain recombines TRBV24-1 with TRBJ1-5; TRBD1 might be the D (5 bases). The CDR3 runs to 13 residues. V was pared by 2 bases and J by 15 bases, with 16 bases between. Germline CDR1 KGHDR, CDR2 SFDVKD. DNA of the CDR3: TGTGCCACCAGTGATTCCGGGGACGTCGAGGTGCATTTT. This gives the protein CATSDSGDVEVHF.

This clonotype has just a few counts. This rearrangement joins TRBV14 to TRBJ1-6; no clear D. Germline values: CDR1 SGHDN, CDR2 FVKESK. This CDR3 has 13 amino acids. V gave up 4 bases and J gave up 5 bases, with 6 bases separating them. The CDR3 reads CASSPLDNSPLHF. The DNA of the CDR3 is TGTGCCAGCAGCCCCCTTGATAATTCACCCCTCCACTTT.

This clonotype was counted only a few times. Here the CDR3 reads CASSSPNYGYTF. CDR3 coding DNA: TGTGCCAGCAGTTCCCCCAACTATGGCTACACCTTC. J is TRBJ1-2 and V is TRBV28; D ambiguous. CDR1 and CDR2 (germline): MDHEN, SYDVKM. V was trimmed by 4 bases and J by 2 bases, leaving 5 bases between them. The CDR3 loop spans 12 amino acids.

This chain joins TRBV12-3 or TRBV12-4 and TRBJ1-2, with 7 bases lining up with TRBD1. The CDR3 is 13 residues long. With V trimmed by 6 bases and J by 2 bases, 3 bases remained unmatched. In DNA, the CDR3 is TGTGCCAGCAGCCTGACAGGGAACTATGGCTACACCTTC. This gives the protein CASSLTGNYGYTF.

J is TRBJ1-1 and V is TRBV28; 10 bases align to TRBD1. Germline assignment: CDR1 MDHEN and CDR2 SYDVKM. Losses at the gene ends were 5 bases for V and 10 bases for J; bases not matched to a gene: 7. This CDR3 has 13 amino acids. The CDR3 nucleotides read TGTGCCAGCAGTCCGGGACAGGGGTATCGAGCTTTCTTT. It translates to CASSPGQGYRAFF.

In this sample, this clonotype turned up a few times. The chain recombines TRBV6-5 with TRBJ1-1; tentative D call: TRBD1 (5 bases). Trimming shortened V by 7 bases and J by 5 bases, and 14 bases separated the two germline ends. This CDR3 spans 13 amino acids. Germline V lookup: CDR1 MNHEY, CDR2 SVGAGI. CDR3 in DNA: TGTGCCAGCACGGTTCGGGGCTGGACTGAAGCTTTCTTT. Translation: CASTVRGWTEAFF.

This clonotype has just a few counts. The rearrangement links TRBV27 to TRBJ1-4; D is ambiguous. The CDR3 runs 16 residues. The germline V gene encodes CDR1 MNHEY and CDR2 SMNVEV (reference sequence). V was clipped by 1 base and J by 7 bases, with 16 bases between them. CDR3 nucleotides: TGTGCCAGCAGTTTATTTAGCGTCGGGCAGCCTGAAAAACTGTTTTTT. It translates to CASSLFSVGQPEKLFF.